Described below is a single TCR beta chain sequence and its context. J lost 7 bases, V lost 5 bases, and 18 bases had no gene match. This CDR3 spans 18 amino acids. Germline V gene data show CDR1 as SEHNR and CDR2 as FQNEAQ (reference sequence). The record originates from a study of blood T cell repertoires in COVID-19. Enrolled through a virtual design, the participants were between roughly 18 and 90 years of age and came from fewer than 30 US areas. Participants classified as exposed had met a COVID-19 case within 2 weeks before study entry. Original processing notes: Using reference gene primer amplification, nucleated cell counts were estimated. The table came from immunoSEQ multiplex PCR; TCRdb's copy has only in-frame clones and leaves some out. V and J calls and clone size come straight from that table; D and trimming were deduced from the DNA. The sample contains around 250,000 clones, 75% to 95% of which appear only once.

The TCR comes from a man between 35 and 55 years old who had been exposed to COVID-19. The rearrangement joins TRBV7-9 to TRBJ2-1; TRBD2 matches 9 bases. The sample consisted of PBMCs or T cells enriched from blood (not recorded which). In DNA form, the CDR3 reads TGTGCCAGCAGCGTACCCAGATCCCGGGGCGGGAGGGCAAATGAGCAGTTCTTC. Protein: CASSVPRSRGGRANEQFF.